Sequencing of this T cell receptor beta chain was carried out in a study of blood T cell repertoires in COVID-19. Study details: From T cells, B-cell-depleted T cells, or PBMCs came the material, which was cDNA or gDNA.

Authors' processing steps: Quantification of nucleated cells was approximated via reference gene primer amplification. TCRdb's copy holds only in-frame clones and misses some; the assay was immunoSEQ multiplex PCR. That table is the source of V, J and clone size, and D and trimming were worked out from the DNA. Here the sample spans roughly 180,000 clones, around 83% being singletons. The CDR3 extends over 17 amino acids. Per the germline V gene, CDR1 is KGHDR and CDR2 is SFDVKD. With V trimmed by 7 bases and J by 4 bases, 11 bases remained unmatched. The sequence derives from a man aged 18 to 29 with acute or convalescent COVID-19. Source material: peripheral blood. The chain carries TRBV24-1 and TRBJ2-2, with 10 positions matching TRBD1. DNA for the CDR3: TGTGCCACCAGGGGTACGGAGGGACAGGGGTTCACCGGGGAGCTGTTTTTT. This codes for CATRGTEGQGFTGELFF.